The 22 T cell receptor beta chains reported below all come from one sample, sequenced in a study of T cells in Graves' hyperthyroidism and ophthalmopathy. What was amplified from RNA transcripts were TCR beta CDR3 regions. In the first-round RT-PCR of the TCR CDR3, the HTBI primer set was used. TCRdb re-analysed the multiplex PCR reads in MiXCR, keeping a single row per CDR3 protein. The repertoire holds some 620,000 distinct CDR3 sequences, with 16% as singletons. The sequenced sample was blood. The receptors were sampled from a woman aged 30 to 39 with Graves' hyperthyroidism.

This sequence joins TRBV18 and TRBJ2-5; 11 bases agree with TRBD2. The CDR3 totals 17 residues. The V segment lost 3 bases and the J segment 2 bases; nucleotides outside the gene matches: 8. Looked up from germline, CDR1 is KGHSH and CDR2 is LQKENI. The CDR3 region is CASSPASGRHTQETQYF. The DNA for the CDR3 is TGTGCCAGCTCACCGGCTAGCGGGAGGCATACACAAGAGACCCAGTACTTC.

This chain links TRBV20-1 with TRBJ1-5, with unresolved D. The CDR3 totals 13 residues. V lost 2 bases, J lost 4 bases, and 9 bases lay in between. Looked up from germline, CDR1 is DFQATT and CDR2 is SNEGSKA (reference sequence). CDR3 region: CSARSSGNQPQHF. CDR3 DNA: TGCAGTGCTAGATCGTCGGGGAATCAGCCCCAGCATTTT.

This clonotype was found many times. Written as DNA, the CDR3 is TGTGCCAGCAGATTGCAGGGGTGGGAGACCCAGTACTTC. Its protein product is CASRLQGWETQYF. This chain uses TRBV28 with TRBJ2-5, with D maybe TRBD1 (6 bases). The V gene lost 6 bases and the J gene lost 5 bases, with 13 bases spanning the gap. The CDR3 is 13 amino acids. Germline CDR1 reads MDHEN; CDR2 reads SYDVKM.

The genes are TRBV4-1 and TRBJ2-7, with 12 bases lining up with TRBD2. Trimming took 2 bases from V and 2 from J; bases not matched to a gene: 4. CDR1 is MGHRA, CDR2 YSYEKL, per germline. The CDR3 covers 16 residues. The CDR3 DNA sequence: TGCGCCAGCAGCCAACTCGGACTAGCGGGAACCTACGAGCAGTACTTC. It yields the protein CASSQLGLAGTYEQYF.

The chain recombines TRBV30 with TRBJ1-4; D remains unclear. This CDR3 has 15 amino acids. Germline V gives CDR1 GTSNPN, CDR2 SVGIG (reference sequence). Trimming took 2 bases from V and 11 from J, leaving 21 bases between them. CDR3 loop: CAWSLTGRSGGKLFF. CDR3 sequence (DNA): TGTGCCTGGAGTCTTACGGGGAGGTCGGGCGGCAAACTGTTTTTT. The full variable domain, with the rest looked up from reference TRBV30 and TRBJ1-4, is SQTIHQWPATLVQPVGSPLSLECTVEGTSNPNLYWYRQAAGRGLQLLFYSVGIGQISSEVPQNLSASRPQDRQFILSSKKLLLSDSGFYLCAWSLTGRSGGKLFFGSGTQLSVL.

The chain carries TRBV9 and TRBJ1-2; D gene ambiguous. Germline-derived CDR1 and CDR2 are SGDLS and YYNGEE. Trimming took off 4 bases at V and 8 bases at J, with 21 bases between the two ends. The CDR3 runs to 15 residues. CDR3 region: CASSFTDGPPGGYTF. CDR3 bases: TGTGCCAGCAGCTTTACCGACGGGCCCCCTGGGGGCTACACCTTC.

This clonotype was seen many times. V is TRBV6-1 and J is TRBJ2-3; the D call may be TRBD1 or TRBD2 (5 bases each). From germline, CDR1 is MNHNS and CDR2 SASEGT. V gave up 7 bases and J gave up 3 bases, with 8 bases separating them. The CDR3 loop spans 12 amino acids. CDR3 amino acids: CASMGVTDTQYF. The DNA for the CDR3 is TGTGCCAGCATGGGGGTAACAGATACGCAGTATTTT.

Notes on this clonotype: Possible read error: a much larger clone is one base away. V usage is TRBV6-5 and J usage is TRBJ2-7; D unresolved. CDR1 and CDR2 from the germline V gene are MNHEY and SVGAGI. This CDR3 has 14 residues. CDR3 DNA: TGTGCCAGCAGTTATCGTCAGGAATCCTGCGAGCAGTACTTC. Residues: CASSYRQESCEQYF.

Written as DNA, the CDR3 is TGTGCCAGCACGCGGGGGAGCAAGTACAATGAGCAGTTCTTC. Translation gives CASTRGSKYNEQFF. The chain has TRBV12-3 or TRBV12-4 and TRBJ2-1; 7 positions match TRBD2. The CDR3 is 14 amino acids. V shed 7 bases and J 4 bases; nucleotides not matched to a gene: 7.

The chain carries TRBV27 and TRBJ2-5; the match to TRBD2 covers 10 bases. Losses at the gene ends were 4 bases for V and 2 bases for J; bases not matched to a gene: 4. Germline values: CDR1 MNHEY, CDR2 SMNVEV (reference sequence). The CDR3 has 15 residues. The CDR3 DNA reads as TGTGCCAGCAGTTCGCTACTAGCGGGACAAGAGACCCAGTACTTC. It specifies CASSSLLAGQETQYF.

This clonotype was observed a few times. The V call is TRBV12-5, the J call TRBJ2-1; possibly TRBD2 for D (6 bases). The V and J ends lost 3 bases and 10 bases respectively, with 31 bases between them. Per the germline V gene, CDR1 is LGHNT and CDR2 is FRNRAP. This CDR3 has 19 residues. CDR3 DNA sequence: TGTGCTAGTGGTTTCCCTATCGTGCCCCGGGACTCAGAATCGGGAGAGCAGTTCTTC. Translating it yields CASGFPIVPRDSESGEQFF.

The chain couples TRBV6-1 to TRBJ1-2; D is undetermined. The CDR3 loop spans 13 amino acids. Trimming pared 10 bases from V and 7 bases from J, leaving 19 bases between. Germline V gives CDR1 MNHNS, CDR2 SASEGT. As DNA, the CDR3 is TGTGCCATCCCCTCGGACGGGAAGATTGGCTACACCTTC. Encoded protein: CAIPSDGKIGYTF.

This clonotype has ten or more counts. The genes are TRBV14 and TRBJ2-1; D is ambiguous. The V gene lost 0 bases and the J gene lost 7 bases, with 13 bases spanning the gap. Germline CDR1 SGHDN, CDR2 FVKESK. The CDR3 is 15 amino acids. CDR3: CASSQELWSGNEQFF. The CDR3 DNA reads as TGTGCCAGCAGCCAAGAATTGTGGAGTGGGAATGAGCAGTTCTTC.

This clonotype has ten or more counts. The V call is TRBV12-3 or TRBV12-4, the J call TRBJ2-4, with 9 nucleotides matching TRBD1. V lost 1 base, J lost 9 bases, and 7 bases stayed unmatched. This CDR3 contains 15 residues. The CDR3 DNA reads as TGTGCCAGCAGTTTAGTTCTAGGACAGGGGTTCATTCAGTACTTC. Translated: CASSLVLGQGFIQYF.

The chain is built from TRBV6-8 and TRBJ2-6; D is ambiguous. The germline V and J ends were trimmed by 10 bases and 0 bases, with 7 bases remaining between them. The CDR3 consists of 13 residues. Germline CDR1 and CDR2: MNHGY and SAAAGT. CDR3 loop: CAIRSSGANVLTF. CDR3 in DNA: TGTGCCATCCGGAGCTCTGGGGCCAACGTCCTGACTTTC.

On this clonotype itself: Since a much larger clone is just one base distant, this may be a read error. The gene calls are TRBV10-3 and TRBJ2-1; D remains ambiguous. The ends were cut back, 7 bases at V and 2 bases at J, with 15 bases in the middle. The CDR3 contains 15 residues. The germline CDR1 and CDR2 sequences are ENHRY and SYGVKD. Here the CDR3 reads CAIKPDGPAYNEQFF. The CDR3 region has the DNA TGTGCCATCAAACCGGACGGGCCGGCCTACAATGAGCAGTTCTTC.

The V call is TRBV7-3, the J call TRBJ1-2; 7 bases map to TRBD1. V shed 4 bases and J 8 bases; nucleotides not matched to a gene: 7. The length of the CDR3 is 13 residues. In germline, CDR1 is SGHTA, CDR2 FQGTGA. The CDR3 sequence is CASSSSTGYGYTF. The CDR3 DNA reads as TGTGCCAGCAGCTCTTCGACAGGGTACGGCTACACCTTC.

This clonotype was found many times. The chain joins TRBV11-2 to TRBJ2-7; D uncertain. CDR3 length: 13 residues. V lost 1 base and J lost 3, with 7 bases in between. CDR1 is SGHAT, CDR2 FQNNGV, per germline. In DNA, the CDR3 is TGTGCCAGCAGCTTAGGGACGGACTACGAGCAGTACTTC. It translates to CASSLGTDYEQYF.

The rearrangement joins TRBV7-2 to TRBJ2-2; D is unresolved. This CDR3 has 14 amino acids. Germline CDR1 is SGHTA and CDR2 is FQGNSA. V dropped 4 bases and J dropped 6 bases, with 12 bases sitting between them. As DNA, the CDR3 is TGTGCCAGCAGCTCCAGGTGGTCACCCGGGGAGCTGTTTTTT. Translation: CASSSRWSPGELFF.

This clonotype was seen repeatedly, ten times or more. The V and J genes are TRBV28 and TRBJ2-7; D gene ambiguous. The germline V gene has CDR1 MDHEN and CDR2 SYDVKM. Trimming took 1 base from V and 7 from J, leaving 8 bases between them. The CDR3 covers 12 residues. The DNA for the CDR3 is TGTGCCAGCAGTTTATCGCAGCTTGAGCAGTACTTC. Translating it yields CASSLSQLEQYF.

This clonotype occurred a few times. The rearrangement joins TRBV19 to TRBJ1-5; possibly TRBD1 for D (5 bases). V shed 3 bases and J shed 9 bases, with 9 bases lying between them. Germline V gene sequence: CDR1 LNHDA, CDR2 SQIVND (reference sequence). The CDR3 totals 12 residues. This CDR3 is CASSMGLMPQHF. The CDR3 DNA follows: TGTGCCAGTAGTATGGGGCTCATGCCCCAGCATTTT.

The rearrangement joins TRBV14 to TRBJ1-6; TRBD1 matches at 7 bases. Germline V gene lookup returns CDR1 SGHDN and CDR2 FVKESK. J was trimmed by 7 bases and V by 0 bases; bases with no gene match: 6. This CDR3 has 16 residues. CDR3 nucleotide sequence: TGTGCCAGCAGCCAAGACACAGGGGCTTGGAATTCACCCCTCCACTTT. Encoded protein: CASSQDTGAWNSPLHF.